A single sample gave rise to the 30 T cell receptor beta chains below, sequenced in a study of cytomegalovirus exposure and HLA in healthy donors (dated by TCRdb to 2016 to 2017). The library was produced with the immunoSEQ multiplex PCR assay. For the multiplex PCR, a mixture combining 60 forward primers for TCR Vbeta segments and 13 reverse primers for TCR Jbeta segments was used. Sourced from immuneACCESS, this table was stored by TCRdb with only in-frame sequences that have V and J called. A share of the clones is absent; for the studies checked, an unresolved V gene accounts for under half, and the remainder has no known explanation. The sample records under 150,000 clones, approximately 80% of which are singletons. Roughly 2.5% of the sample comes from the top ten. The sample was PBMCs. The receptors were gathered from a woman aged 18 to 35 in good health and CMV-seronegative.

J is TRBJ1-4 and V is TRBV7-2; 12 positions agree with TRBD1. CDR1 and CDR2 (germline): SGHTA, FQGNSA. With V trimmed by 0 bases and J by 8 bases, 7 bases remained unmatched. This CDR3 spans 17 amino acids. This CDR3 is CASSLAGQGAIREKLFF. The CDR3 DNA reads TGTGCCAGCAGCTTAGCGGGACAGGGGGCGATCAGGGAAAAACTGTTTTTT.

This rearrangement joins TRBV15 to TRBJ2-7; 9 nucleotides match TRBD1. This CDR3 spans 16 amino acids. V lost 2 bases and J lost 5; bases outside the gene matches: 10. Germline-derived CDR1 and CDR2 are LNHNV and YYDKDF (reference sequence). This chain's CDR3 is CATSRNLGQGSDEQYF. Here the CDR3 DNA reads TGTGCCACCAGCAGAAACCTAGGACAGGGGAGCGACGAGCAGTACTTC.

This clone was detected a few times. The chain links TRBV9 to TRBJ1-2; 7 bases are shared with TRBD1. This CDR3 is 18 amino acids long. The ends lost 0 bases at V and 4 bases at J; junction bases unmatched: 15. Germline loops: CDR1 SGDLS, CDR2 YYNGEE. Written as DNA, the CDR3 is TGTGCCAGCAGCGTAGGTTTCCCGGGACAGATTACCTCCTATGGCTACACCTTC. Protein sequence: CASSVGFPGQITSYGYTF.

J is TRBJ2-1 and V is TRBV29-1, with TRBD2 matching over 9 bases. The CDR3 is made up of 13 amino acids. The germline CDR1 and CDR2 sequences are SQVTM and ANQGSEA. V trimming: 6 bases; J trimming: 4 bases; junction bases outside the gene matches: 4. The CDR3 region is CSVGGRAYNEQFF. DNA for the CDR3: TGCAGCGTGGGCGGGAGGGCTTACAATGAGCAGTTCTTC.

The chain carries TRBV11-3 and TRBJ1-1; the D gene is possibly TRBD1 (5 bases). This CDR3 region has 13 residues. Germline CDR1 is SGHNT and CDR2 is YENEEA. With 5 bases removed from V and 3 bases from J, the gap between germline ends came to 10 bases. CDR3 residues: CASSVGTDTEAFF. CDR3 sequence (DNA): TGTGCCAGCAGCGTTGGGACTGACACTGAAGCTTTCTTT.

The CDR3 loop reads CASSPRDRAGYGYTF. DNA for the CDR3: TGTGCCAGTAGTCCCCGGGACAGGGCTGGCTATGGCTACACCTTC. This rearrangement joins TRBV19 to TRBJ1-2; the match to TRBD1 covers 9 bases. This CDR3 has 15 amino acids. V lost 5 bases to trimming and J lost 4 bases; unmatched junction nucleotides: 8. Germline lookup yields CDR1 LNHDA and CDR2 SQIVND (reference sequence).

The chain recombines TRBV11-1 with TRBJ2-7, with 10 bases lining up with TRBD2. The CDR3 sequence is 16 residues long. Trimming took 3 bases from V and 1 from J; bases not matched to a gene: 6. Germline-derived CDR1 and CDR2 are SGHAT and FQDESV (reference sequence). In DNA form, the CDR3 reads TGTGCCAGCAGCTTGTTCACTAGCGGGAATTCCTACGAGCAGTACTTC. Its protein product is CASSLFTSGNSYEQYF.

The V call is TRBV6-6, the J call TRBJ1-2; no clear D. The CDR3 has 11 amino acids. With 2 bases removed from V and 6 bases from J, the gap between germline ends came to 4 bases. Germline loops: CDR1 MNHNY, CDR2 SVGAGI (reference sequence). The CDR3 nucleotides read TGTGCCAGCAGTTACGCGGATGGCTACACCTTC. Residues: CASSYADGYTF.

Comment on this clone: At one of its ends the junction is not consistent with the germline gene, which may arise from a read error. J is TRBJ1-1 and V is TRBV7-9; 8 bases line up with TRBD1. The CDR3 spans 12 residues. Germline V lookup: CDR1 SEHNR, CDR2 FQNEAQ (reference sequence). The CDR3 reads CSSSYHRGEAFF. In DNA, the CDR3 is TGTTCCAGCAGCTACCACAGGGGGGAAGCTTTCTTT.

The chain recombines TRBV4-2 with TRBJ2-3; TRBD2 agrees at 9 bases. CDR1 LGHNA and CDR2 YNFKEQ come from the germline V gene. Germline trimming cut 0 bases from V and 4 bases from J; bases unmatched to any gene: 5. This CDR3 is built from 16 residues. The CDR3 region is CASSQETAGGSDTQYF. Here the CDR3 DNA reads TGTGCCAGCAGCCAAGAGACAGCGGGGGGATCAGATACGCAGTATTTT.

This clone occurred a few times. The CDR3 region has the DNA TGTGCCAGCAGCTTGGTTCCGGGTGAGGGCGAGCAGTACGTC. Protein sequence: CASSLVPGEGEQYV. The chain carries TRBV5-5 and TRBJ2-7, with D maybe TRBD2 (5 bases). The germline CDR1 and CDR2 sequences are SGHKS and YYEKEE (reference sequence). CDR3 size: 14 residues. V lost 0 bases and J lost 6, with 13 bases in between.

In DNA form, the CDR3 reads TGTGCCAGCATGGAGAGGGACAGCAGCACTGAAGCTTTCTTT. Protein product: CASMERDSSTEAFF. This chain uses TRBV27 with TRBJ1-1; the match to TRBD1 covers 7 bases. J lost 4 bases, V lost 7 bases, and 9 bases had no gene match. Germline V gene data show CDR1 as MNHEY and CDR2 as SMNVEV (reference sequence). The length of the CDR3 is 14 residues.

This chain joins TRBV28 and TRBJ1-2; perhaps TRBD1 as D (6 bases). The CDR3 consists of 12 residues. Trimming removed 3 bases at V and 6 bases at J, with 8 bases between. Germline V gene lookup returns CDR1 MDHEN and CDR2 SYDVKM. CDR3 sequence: CASSFRGNGYTF. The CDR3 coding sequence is TGTGCCAGCAGTTTTAGGGGGAATGGCTACACCTTC.

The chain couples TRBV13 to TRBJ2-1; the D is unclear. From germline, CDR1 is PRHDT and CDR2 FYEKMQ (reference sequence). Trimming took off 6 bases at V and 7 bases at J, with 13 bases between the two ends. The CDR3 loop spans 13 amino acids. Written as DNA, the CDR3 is TGTGCCAGCAGTCCTACCCAGGATAATGAGCAGTTCTTC. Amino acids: CASSPTQDNEQFF.

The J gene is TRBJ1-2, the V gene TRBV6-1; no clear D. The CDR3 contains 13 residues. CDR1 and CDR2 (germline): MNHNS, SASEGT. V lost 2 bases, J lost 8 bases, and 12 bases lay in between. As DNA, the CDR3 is TGTGCCAGCAGTGAATCTCTCTCTTTGGGCTACACCTTC. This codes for CASSESLSLGYTF.

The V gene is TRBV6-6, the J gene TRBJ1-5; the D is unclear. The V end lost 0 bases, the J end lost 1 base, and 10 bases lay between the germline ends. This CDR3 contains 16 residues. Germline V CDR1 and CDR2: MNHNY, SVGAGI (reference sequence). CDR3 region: CASSYSSVGSNQPQHF. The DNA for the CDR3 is TGTGCCAGCAGTTACTCGTCCGTGGGCAGCAATCAGCCCCAGCATTTT.

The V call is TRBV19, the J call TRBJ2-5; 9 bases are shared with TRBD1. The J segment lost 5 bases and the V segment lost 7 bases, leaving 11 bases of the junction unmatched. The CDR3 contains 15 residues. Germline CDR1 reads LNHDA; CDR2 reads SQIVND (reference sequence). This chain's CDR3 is CASTTMGQGGETQYF. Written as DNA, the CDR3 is TGTGCCAGTACTACGATGGGACAGGGCGGGGAGACCCAGTACTTC.

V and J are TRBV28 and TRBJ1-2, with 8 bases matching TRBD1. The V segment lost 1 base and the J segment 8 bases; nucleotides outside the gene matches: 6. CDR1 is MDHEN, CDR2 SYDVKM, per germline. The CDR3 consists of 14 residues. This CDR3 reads CASSLSGGTWGYTF. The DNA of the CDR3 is TGTGCCAGCAGTTTATCAGGGGGCACGTGGGGCTACACCTTC.

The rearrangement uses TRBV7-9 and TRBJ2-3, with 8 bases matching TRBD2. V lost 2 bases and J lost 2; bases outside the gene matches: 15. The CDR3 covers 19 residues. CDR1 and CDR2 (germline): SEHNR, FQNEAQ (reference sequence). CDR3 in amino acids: CASSLLPRVVAGPTDTQYF. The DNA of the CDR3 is TGTGCCAGCAGCTTACTCCCCCGAGTGGTAGCGGGGCCCACAGATACGCAGTATTTT.

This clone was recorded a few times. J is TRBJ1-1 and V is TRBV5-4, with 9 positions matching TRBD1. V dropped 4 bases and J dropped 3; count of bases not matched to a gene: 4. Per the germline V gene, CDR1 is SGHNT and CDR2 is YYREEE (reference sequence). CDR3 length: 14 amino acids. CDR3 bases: TGTGCCAGCAGCCTGGGGACAGGGTACACTGAAGCTTTCTTT. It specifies CASSLGTGYTEAFF.

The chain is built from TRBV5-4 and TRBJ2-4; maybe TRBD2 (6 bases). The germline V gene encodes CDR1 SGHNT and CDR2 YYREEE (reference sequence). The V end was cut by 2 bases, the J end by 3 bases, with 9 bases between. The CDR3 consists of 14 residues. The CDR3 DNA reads TGTGCCAGCAGCTTTTGGGGGGACAAAAACATTCAGTACTTC. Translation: CASSFWGDKNIQYF.

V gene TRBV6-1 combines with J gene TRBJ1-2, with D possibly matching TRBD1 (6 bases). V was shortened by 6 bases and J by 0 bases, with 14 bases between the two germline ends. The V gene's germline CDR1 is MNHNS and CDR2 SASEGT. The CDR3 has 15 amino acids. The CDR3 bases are TGTGCCAGCAGAGCAGGACAGACAGCTAACTATGGCTACACCTTC. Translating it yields CASRAGQTANYGYTF.

Here the CDR3 reads CATRTSGYNEQFF. In DNA, the CDR3 is TGTGCCACCCGGACTAGCGGTTACAATGAGCAGTTCTTC. V gene TRBV6-5 combines with J gene TRBJ2-1; 10 bases agree with TRBD2. The CDR3 runs 13 residues. Germline lookup yields CDR1 MNHEY and CDR2 SVGAGI. V trimming: 10 bases; J trimming: 4 bases; junction bases outside the gene matches: 4.

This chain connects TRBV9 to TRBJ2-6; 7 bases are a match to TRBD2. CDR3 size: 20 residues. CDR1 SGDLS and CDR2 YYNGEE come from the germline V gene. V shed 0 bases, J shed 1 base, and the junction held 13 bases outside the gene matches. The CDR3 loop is CASSVAPNLAAGSGANVLTF. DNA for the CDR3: TGTGCCAGCAGCGTAGCCCCGAATCTAGCGGCGGGTTCTGGGGCCAACGTCCTGACTTTC.

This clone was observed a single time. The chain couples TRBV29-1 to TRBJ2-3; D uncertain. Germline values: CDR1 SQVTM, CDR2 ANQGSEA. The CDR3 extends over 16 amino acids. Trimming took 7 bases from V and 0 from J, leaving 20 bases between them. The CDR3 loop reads CSAHPPELRSTDTQYF. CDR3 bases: TGCAGCGCTCACCCCCCTGAGCTACGTAGCACAGATACGCAGTATTTT.

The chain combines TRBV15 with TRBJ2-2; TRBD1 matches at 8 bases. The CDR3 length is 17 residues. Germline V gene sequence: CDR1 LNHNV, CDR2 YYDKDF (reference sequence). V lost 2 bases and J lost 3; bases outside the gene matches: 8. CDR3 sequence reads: CATSRLSGTGDTGELFF. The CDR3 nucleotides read TGTGCCACCAGCAGACTATCCGGGACAGGTGACACCGGGGAGCTGTTTTTT.

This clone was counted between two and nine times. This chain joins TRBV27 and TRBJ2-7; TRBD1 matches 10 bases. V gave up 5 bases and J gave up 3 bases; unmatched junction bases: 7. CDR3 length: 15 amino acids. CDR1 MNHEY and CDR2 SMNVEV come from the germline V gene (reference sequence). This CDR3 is CASSNRDRGVYEQYF. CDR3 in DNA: TGTGCCAGCAGTAACCGGGACAGGGGCGTCTACGAGCAGTACTTC.

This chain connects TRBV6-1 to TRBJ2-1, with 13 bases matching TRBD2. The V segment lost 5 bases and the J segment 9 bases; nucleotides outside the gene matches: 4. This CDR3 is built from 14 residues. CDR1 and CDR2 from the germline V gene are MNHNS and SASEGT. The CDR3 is CASSLLAGGGEQFF. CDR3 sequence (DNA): TGTGCCAGCAGTTTACTAGCGGGAGGGGGTGAGCAGTTCTTC.

The CDR3 reads CAIRQDGRTDTQYF. The CDR3 DNA follows: TGTGCCATCAGACAGGATGGTCGCACAGATACGCAGTATTTT. This sequence joins TRBV10-3 and TRBJ2-3, with D possibly matching TRBD1 (5 bases). The CDR3 has 14 residues. Germline values: CDR1 ENHRY, CDR2 SYGVKD. Between the trimmed V and J ends, which lost 6 bases and 1 base, there was a span of 11 bases.

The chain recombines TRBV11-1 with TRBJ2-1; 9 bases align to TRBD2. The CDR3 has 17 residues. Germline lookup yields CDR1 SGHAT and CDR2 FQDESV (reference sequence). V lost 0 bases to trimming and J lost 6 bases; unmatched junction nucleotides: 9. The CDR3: CASSLATAGGWVNEQFF. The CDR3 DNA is TGTGCCAGCAGCTTAGCTACAGCGGGAGGATGGGTCAATGAGCAGTTCTTC.